What follows is one TCR beta chain and its context. Its target is not known. The ends lost 0 bases at V and 3 bases at J; junction bases unmatched: 2. The germline CDR1 and CDR2 sequences are SGHNT and YYREEE (reference sequence). The CDR3 runs to 15 residues. The sample originates from a study of vaccination effects on CD4 cells after COVID-19. Study-level findings and limits: Just 1 of 255 vaccine-induced clones in healthy recipients was cross-reactive.

Sequencing in the ViraFEST assay came after antigen-specific CD4+ T cells had been expanded with viral peptide pools, which were used to stimulate PBMC. Upon completion of 10 to 11 days in culture, CD4+ T cells were isolated. Participants received two doses of either the BNT162b2 or mRNA-1273 vaccine. The assay was immunoSEQ multiplex PCR, and TCRdb's table has in-frame clones only and misses some. The sample has tens of thousands of clones; around four fifths are singletons. The clonotype was recovered from a human donor who received a COVID-19 vaccine. Here the sequenced sample was CD4+ T cells from PBMCs cultured with HCoV-NL63 spike peptides, taken after COVID-19 vaccination. The chain carries TRBV5-4 and TRBJ2-3; TRBD2 aligns across 9 bases. CDR3 sequence reads: CASSLVRGGTDTQYF. CDR3 sequence (DNA): TGTGCCAGCAGCTTGGTGCGGGGGGGGACAGATACGCAGTATTTT.